This T cell receptor beta chain originates from a study of OX40 agonist ivuxolimab in advanced cancers. The study's findings and limits: The expanded peripheral T cells' antigen specificity was not determined.

This clone was seen just once. Its target is unknown. Germline CDR1 MNHNS, CDR2 SASEGT. Trimming removed 2 bases from V and 4 bases from J, with 17 bases in between. This CDR3 has 16 amino acids. Here immunoSEQ multiplex PCR was the method, and the copy in TCRdb shows in-frame clones only, minus some. This table holds more than 55,000 clones, 92% found once. The rearrangement links TRBV6-1 to TRBJ1-2; D call uncertain. Material: CD4+ or CD8+ T cells sorted from blood, obtained in a trial of the OX40 agonist ivuxolimab. The TCR originated in an adult with an advanced solid tumor such as melanoma, head and neck, liver or kidney cancer. CDR3 protein: CASSELRSISGYGYTF. The CDR3 DNA follows: TGTGCCAGCAGTGAACTGAGGTCAATTAGTGGCTATGGCTACACCTTC.